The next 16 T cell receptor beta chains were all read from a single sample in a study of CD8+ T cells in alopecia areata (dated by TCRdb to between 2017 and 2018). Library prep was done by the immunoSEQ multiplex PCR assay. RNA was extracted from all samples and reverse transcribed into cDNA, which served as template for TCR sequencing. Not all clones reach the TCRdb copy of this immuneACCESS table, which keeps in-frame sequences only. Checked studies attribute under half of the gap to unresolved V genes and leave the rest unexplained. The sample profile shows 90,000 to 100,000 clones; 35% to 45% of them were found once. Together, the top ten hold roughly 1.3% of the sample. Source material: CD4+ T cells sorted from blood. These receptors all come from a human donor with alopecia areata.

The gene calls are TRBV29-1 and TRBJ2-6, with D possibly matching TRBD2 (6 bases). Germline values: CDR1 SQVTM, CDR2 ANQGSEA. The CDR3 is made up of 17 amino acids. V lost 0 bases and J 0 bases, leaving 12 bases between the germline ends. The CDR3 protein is CSVEDLGGSSGANVLTF. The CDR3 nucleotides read TGCAGCGTTGAAGATCTTGGAGGGAGCTCTGGGGCCAACGTCCTGACTTTC.

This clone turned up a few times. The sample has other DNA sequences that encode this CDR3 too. The CDR3 DNA reads TGTGCCAGCTCACCGGGAGAGACCCAGTACTTC. Protein product: CASSPGETQYF. The chain carries TRBV18 and TRBJ2-5; D ambiguous. The germline gives CDR1 KGHSH, CDR2 LQKENI. The CDR3 has 11 residues. Deletions cut 3 bases from V and 4 bases from J, with 3 bases between.

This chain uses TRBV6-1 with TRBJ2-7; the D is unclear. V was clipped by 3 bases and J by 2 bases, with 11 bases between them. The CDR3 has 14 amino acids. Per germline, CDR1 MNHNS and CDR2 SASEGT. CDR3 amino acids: CASSERQFTYEQYF. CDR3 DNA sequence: TGTGCCAGCAGTGAGCGCCAATTCACCTACGAGCAGTACTTC.

The CDR3 DNA sequence: TGCGCCAGCAGTTCCGTAATAAACACCGGGGAGCTGTTTTTT. Translation gives CASSSVINTGELFF. V gene TRBV10-2 combines with J gene TRBJ2-2; D is unresolved. Germline CDR1 WSHSY, CDR2 SAAADI. V was shortened by 5 bases and J by 2 bases, with 9 bases between the two germline ends. The CDR3 is 14 residues long.

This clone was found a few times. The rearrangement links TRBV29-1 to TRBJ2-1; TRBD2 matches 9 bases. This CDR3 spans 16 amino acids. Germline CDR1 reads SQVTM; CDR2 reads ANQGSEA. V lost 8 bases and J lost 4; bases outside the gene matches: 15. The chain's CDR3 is CSPVGGGASNYNEQFF. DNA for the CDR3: TGCAGCCCCGTAGGCGGGGGGGCTTCTAATTACAATGAGCAGTTCTTC.

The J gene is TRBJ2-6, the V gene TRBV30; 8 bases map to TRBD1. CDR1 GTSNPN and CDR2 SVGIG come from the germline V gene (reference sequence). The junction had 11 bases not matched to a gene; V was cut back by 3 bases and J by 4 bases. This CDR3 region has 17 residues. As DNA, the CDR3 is TGTGCCTGGAGGATCTTTCACAGGGGGACCGGGGCCAACGTCCTGACTTTC. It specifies CAWRIFHRGTGANVLTF.

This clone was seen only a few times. The CDR3 region is CASSSDGWSTDTQYF. The CDR3 DNA follows: TGTGCCAGCAGCTCGGACGGTTGGAGCACAGATACGCAGTATTTT. The chain links TRBV7-2 to TRBJ2-3; D not resolved. V lost 4 bases, J lost 0 bases, and 11 bases lay in between. From germline, CDR1 is SGHTA and CDR2 FQGNSA. CDR3 size: 15 residues. Based on the CDR3 plus reference TRBV7-2 and TRBJ2-3, the full variable domain is GAGVSQSPSNKVTEKGKDVELRCDPISGHTALYWYRQSLGQGLEFLIYFQGNSAPDKSGLPSDRFSAERTGGSVSTLTIQRTQQEDSAVYLCASSSDGWSTDTQYFGPGTRLTVL.

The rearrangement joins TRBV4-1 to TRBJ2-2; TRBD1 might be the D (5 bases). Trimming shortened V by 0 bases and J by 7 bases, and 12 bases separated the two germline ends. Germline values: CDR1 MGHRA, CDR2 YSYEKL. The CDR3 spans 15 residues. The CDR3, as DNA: TGCGCCAGCAGCCAAGATGTCAGGGTCCGCGGGGAGCTGTTTTTT. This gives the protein CASSQDVRVRGELFF.

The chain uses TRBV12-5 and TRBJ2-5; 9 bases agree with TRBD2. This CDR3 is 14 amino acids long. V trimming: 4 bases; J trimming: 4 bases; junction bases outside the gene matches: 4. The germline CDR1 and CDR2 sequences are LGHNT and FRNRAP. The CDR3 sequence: CASGSGSGGETQYF. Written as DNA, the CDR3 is TGTGCTAGTGGTTCCGGTAGCGGGGGAGAGACCCAGTACTTC.

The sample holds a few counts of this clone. CDR3 nucleotide sequence: TGTGCCAGCAGCTACGGATCGGGGGTAAGAACTGAAGCTTTCTTT. Residues: CASSYGSGVRTEAFF. The genes are TRBV7-9 and TRBJ1-1; weak D call: TRBD1 (5 bases). The germline CDR1 and CDR2 sequences are SEHNR and FQNEAQ (reference sequence). Between the trimmed V and J ends, which lost 4 bases and 5 bases, there was a span of 17 bases. The CDR3 extends over 15 amino acids.

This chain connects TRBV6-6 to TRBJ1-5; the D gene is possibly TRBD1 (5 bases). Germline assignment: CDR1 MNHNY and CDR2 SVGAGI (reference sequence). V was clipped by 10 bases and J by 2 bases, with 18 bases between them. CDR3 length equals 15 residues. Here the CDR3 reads CATHPLGERNQPQHF. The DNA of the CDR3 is TGTGCCACTCACCCCTTAGGGGAGCGCAATCAGCCCCAGCATTTT.

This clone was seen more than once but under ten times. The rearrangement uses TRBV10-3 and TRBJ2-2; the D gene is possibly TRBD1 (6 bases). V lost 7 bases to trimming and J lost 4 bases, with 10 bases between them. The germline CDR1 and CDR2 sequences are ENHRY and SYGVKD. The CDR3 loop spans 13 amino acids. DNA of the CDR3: TGTGCCATCAACGGACAGATCACCGGGGAGCTGTTTTTT. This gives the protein CAINGQITGELFF.

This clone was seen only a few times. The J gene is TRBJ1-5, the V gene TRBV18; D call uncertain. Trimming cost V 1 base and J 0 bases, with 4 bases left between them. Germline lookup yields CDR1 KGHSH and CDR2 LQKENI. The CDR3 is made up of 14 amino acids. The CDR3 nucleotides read TGTGCCAGCTCACCACAGGGTAGCAATCAGCCCCAGCATTTT. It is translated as CASSPQGSNQPQHF.

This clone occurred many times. CDR3 protein: CASSRQDTQYF. The CDR3 coding sequence is TGTGCCAGCAGCCGACAGGATACGCAGTATTTT. V and J are TRBV7-2 and TRBJ2-3, with TRBD1 as a possible D gene (5 bases). V was clipped by 5 bases and J by 6 bases, with 6 bases between them. CDR1 and CDR2 from the germline V gene are SGHTA and FQGNSA. The CDR3 loop spans 11 amino acids.

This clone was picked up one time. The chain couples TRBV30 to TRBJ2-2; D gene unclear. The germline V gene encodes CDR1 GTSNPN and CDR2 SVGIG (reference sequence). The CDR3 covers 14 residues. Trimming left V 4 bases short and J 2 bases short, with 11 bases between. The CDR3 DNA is TGTGCCTGGAACCGATACAGCAACACCGGGGAGCTGTTTTTT. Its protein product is CAWNRYSNTGELFF.

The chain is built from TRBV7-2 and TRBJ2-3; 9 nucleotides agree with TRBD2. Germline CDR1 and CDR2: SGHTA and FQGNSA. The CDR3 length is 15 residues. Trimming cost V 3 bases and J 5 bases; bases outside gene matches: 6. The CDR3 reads CASSFALAGIDTQYF. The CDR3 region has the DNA TGTGCCAGCAGCTTTGCGCTAGCGGGGATAGATACGCAGTATTTT.